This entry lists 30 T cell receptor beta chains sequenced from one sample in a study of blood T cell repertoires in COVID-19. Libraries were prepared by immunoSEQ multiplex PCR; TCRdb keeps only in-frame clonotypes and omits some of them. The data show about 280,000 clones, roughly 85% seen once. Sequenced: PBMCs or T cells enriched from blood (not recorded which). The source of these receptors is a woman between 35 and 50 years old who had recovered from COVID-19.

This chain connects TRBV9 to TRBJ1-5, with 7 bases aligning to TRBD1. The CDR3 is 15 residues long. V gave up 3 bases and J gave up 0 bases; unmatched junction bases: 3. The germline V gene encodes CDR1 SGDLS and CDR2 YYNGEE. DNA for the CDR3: TGTGCCAGCAGCGGAGGGGACAGTAGCAATCAGCCCCAGCATTTT. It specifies CASSGGDSSNQPQHF.

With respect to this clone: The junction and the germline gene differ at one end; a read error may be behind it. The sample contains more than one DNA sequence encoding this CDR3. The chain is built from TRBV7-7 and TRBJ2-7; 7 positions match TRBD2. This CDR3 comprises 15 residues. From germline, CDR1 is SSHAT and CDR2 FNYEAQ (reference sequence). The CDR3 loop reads CASSLRAGLSYEQYF. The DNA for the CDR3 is TGTGCTAGCAGCTTGCGAGCGGGGCTCTCCTACGAGCAGTACTTC.

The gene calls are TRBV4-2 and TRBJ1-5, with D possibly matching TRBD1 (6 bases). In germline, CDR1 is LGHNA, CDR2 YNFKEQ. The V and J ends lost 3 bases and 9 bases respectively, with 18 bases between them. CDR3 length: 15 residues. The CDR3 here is CASSQERGSRVPQHF. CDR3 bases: TGTGCCAGCAGCCAGGAAAGGGGGAGTCGGGTGCCCCAGCATTTT.

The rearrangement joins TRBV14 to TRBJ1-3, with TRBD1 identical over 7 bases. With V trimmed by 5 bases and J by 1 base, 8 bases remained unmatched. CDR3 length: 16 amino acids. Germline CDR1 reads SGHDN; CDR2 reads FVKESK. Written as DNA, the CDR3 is TGTGCCAGCAGCAGGTCGGGACAGCCTTCTGGAAACACCATATATTTT. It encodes CASSRSGQPSGNTIYF.

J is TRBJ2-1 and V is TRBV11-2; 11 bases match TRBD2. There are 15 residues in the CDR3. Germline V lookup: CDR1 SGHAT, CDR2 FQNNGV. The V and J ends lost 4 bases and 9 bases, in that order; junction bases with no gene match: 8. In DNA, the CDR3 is TGTGCCAGCAGCTCCCAGGGGACTAGCGGCTCTGAGCAGTTCTTC. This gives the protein CASSSQGTSGSEQFF. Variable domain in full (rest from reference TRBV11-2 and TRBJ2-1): EAGVAQSPRYKIIEKRQSVAFWCNPISGHATLYWYQQILGQGPKLLIQFQNNGVVDDSQLPKDRFSAERLKGVDSTLKIQPAKLEDSAVYLCASSSQGTSGSEQFFGPGTRLTVL.

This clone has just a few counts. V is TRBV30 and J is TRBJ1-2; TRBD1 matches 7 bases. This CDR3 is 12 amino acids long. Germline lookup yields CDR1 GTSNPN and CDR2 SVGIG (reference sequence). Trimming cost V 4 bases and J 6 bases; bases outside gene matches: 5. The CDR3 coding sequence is TGTGCCTGGAAAACAGGGGTCGATGGCTACACCTTC. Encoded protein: CAWKTGVDGYTF.

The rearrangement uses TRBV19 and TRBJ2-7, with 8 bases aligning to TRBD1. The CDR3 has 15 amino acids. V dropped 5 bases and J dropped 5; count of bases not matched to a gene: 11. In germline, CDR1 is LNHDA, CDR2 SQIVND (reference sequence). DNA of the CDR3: TGTGCCAGTAGTGCCGCCGGGACAGGAGTTAACGAGCAGTACTTC. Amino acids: CASSAAGTGVNEQYF.

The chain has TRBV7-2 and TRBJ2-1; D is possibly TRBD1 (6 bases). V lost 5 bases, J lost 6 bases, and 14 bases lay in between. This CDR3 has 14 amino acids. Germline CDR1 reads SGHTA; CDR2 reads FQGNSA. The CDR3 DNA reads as TGTGCCAGCAGCCGGGACACCCGGAGCAATGAGCAGTTCTTC. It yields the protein CASSRDTRSNEQFF.

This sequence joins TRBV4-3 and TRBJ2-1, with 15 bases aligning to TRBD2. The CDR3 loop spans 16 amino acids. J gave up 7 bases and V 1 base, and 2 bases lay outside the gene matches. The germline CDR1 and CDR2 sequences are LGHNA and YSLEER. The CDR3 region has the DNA TGCGCCAGCAGCCAAGCAGGACTAGCGGGAGGGAATGAGCAGTTCTTC. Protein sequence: CASSQAGLAGGNEQFF.

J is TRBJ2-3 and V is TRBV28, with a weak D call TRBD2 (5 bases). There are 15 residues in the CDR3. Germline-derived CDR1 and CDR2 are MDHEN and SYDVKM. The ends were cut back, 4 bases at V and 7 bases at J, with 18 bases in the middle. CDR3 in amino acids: CASSSPAGGRHTQYF. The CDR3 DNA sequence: TGTGCCAGCAGTTCGCCGGCGGGCGGCCGGCATACGCAGTATTTT.

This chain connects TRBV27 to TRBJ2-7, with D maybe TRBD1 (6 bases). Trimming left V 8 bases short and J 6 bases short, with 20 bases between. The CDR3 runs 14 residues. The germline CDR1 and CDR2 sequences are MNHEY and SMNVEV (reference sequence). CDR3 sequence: CASGSGHPSLEQYF. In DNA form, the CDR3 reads TGTGCCAGCGGTTCGGGACATCCGTCGCTCGAGCAGTACTTC.

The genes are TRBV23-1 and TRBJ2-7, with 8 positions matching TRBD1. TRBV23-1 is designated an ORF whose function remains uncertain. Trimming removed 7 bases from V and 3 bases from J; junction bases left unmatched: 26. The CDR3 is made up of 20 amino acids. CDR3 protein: CASTLRRGTGPTLTVYEQYF. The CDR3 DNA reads TGCGCCAGCACCTTGCGCAGGGGGACAGGACCTACCCTAACAGTCTACGAGCAGTACTTC.

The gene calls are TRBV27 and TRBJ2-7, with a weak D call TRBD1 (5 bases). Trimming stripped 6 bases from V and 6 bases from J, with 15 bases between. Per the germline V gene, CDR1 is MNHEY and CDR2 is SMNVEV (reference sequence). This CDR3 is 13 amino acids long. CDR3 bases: TGTGCCAGCAGCCCAGGGTGGGGCCCCGAGCAGTACTTC. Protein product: CASSPGWGPEQYF.

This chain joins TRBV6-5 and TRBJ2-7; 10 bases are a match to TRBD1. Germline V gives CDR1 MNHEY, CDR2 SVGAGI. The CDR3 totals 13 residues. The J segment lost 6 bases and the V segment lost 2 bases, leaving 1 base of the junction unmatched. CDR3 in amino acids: CASSYRTGGEQYF. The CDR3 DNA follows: TGTGCCAGCAGTTACCGGACAGGGGGCGAGCAGTACTTC.

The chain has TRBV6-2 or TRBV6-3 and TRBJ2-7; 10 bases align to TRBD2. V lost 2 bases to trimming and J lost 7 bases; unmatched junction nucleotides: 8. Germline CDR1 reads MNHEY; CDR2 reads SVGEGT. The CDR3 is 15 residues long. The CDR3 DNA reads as TGTGCCAGCAGTTACCGCGGGACTAGCGCTCGTGAGCAGTACTTC. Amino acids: CASSYRGTSAREQYF.

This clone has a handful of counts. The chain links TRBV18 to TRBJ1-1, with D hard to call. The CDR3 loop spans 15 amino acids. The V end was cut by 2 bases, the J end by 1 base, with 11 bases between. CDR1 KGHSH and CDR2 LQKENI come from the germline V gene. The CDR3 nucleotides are TGTGCCAGCTCACCATATCAGTCGAAGAACACTGAAGCTTTCTTT. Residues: CASSPYQSKNTEAFF.

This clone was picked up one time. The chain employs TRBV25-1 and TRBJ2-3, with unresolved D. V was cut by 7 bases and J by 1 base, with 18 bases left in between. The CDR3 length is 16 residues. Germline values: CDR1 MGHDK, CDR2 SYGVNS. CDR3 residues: CASNVSLGTGTDTQYF. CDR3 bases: TGTGCCAGCAATGTCTCTCTGGGCACTGGCACAGATACGCAGTATTTT.

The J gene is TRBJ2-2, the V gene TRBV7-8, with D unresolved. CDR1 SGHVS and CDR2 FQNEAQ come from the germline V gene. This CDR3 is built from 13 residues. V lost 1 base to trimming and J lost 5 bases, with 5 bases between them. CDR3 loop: CASSLERTGELFF. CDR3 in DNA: TGTGCCAGCAGCTTAGAGCGTACCGGGGAGCTGTTTTTT.

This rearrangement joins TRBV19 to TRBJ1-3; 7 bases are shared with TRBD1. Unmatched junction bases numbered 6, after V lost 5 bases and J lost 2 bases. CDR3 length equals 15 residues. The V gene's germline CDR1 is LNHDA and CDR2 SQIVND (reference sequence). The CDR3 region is CASSRGTAPGNTIYF. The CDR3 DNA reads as TGTGCCAGTAGTCGCGGGACAGCTCCTGGAAACACCATATATTTT.

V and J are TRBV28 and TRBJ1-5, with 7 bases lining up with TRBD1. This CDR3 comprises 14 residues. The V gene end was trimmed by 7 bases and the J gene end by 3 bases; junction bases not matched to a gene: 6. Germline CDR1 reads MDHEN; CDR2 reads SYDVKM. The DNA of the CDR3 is TGTGCCAGCACCACAGGGGTCCTCAATCAGCCCCAGCATTTT. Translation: CASTTGVLNQPQHF.

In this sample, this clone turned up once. The CDR3 nucleotides are TGTGCCGGCCCCCAGGGGTACAATGAGCAGTTCTTC. This translates into CAGPQGYNEQFF. The genes are TRBV2 and TRBJ2-1; tentatively, D is TRBD1 (6 bases). Deletions cut 11 bases from V and 4 bases from J, with 12 bases between. CDR1 and CDR2 (germline): SNHLY, FYNNEI. This CDR3 region has 12 residues.

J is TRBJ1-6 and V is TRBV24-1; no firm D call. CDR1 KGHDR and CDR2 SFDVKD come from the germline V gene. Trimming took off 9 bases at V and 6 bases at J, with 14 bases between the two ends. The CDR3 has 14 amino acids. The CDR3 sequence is CATPEGIGNSPLHF. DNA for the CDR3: TGTGCCACCCCCGAGGGAATTGGTAATTCACCCCTCCACTTT.

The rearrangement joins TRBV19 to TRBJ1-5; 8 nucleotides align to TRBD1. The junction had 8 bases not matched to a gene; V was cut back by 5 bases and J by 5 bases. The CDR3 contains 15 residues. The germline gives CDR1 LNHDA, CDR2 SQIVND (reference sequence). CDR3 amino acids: CASSDPRGRDQPQHF. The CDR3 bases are TGTGCCAGTAGTGACCCCAGGGGGCGCGATCAGCCCCAGCATTTT.

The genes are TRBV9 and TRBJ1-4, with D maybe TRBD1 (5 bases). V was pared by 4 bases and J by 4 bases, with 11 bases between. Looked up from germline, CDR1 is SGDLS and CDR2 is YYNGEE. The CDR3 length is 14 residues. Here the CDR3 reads CASSQGLSNEKLFF. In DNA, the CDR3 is TGTGCCAGCAGCCAGGGACTTAGTAATGAAAAACTGTTTTTT.

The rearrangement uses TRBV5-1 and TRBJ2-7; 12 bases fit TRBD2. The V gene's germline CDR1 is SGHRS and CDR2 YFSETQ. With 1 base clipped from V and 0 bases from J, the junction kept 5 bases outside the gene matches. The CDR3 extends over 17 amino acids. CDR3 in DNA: TGCGCCAGCAGCTTGCTCCCGACTAGCGGGAGCTCCTACGAGCAGTACTTC. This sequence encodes CASSLLPTSGSSYEQYF.

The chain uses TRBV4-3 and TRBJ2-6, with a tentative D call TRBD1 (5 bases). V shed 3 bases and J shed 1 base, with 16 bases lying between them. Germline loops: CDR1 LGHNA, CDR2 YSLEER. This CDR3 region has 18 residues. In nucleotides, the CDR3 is TGCGCCAGCAGCCAGGGGCGGCACGCCGAATCTGGGGCCAACGTCCTGACTTTC. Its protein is CASSQGRHAESGANVLTF.

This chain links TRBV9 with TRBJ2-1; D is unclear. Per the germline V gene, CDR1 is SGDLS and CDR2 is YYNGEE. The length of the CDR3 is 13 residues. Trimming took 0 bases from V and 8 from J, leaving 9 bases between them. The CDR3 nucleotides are TGTGCCAGCAGCGTAGCTCCGTCGGATGAGCAGTTCTTC. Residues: CASSVAPSDEQFF.

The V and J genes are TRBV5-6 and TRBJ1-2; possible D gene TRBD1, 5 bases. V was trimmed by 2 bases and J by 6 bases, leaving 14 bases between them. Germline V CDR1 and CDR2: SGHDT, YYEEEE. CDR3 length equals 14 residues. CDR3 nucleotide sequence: TGTGCCAGCAGCTTTGCCGGGACTGCTGATGGCTACACCTTC. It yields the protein CASSFAGTADGYTF.

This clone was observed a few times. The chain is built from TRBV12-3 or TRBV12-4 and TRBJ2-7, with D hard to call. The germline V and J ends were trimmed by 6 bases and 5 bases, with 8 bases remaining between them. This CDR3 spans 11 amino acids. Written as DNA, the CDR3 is TGTGCCAGCAGCGACATAGACGAGCAGTACTTC. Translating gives CASSDIDEQYF.

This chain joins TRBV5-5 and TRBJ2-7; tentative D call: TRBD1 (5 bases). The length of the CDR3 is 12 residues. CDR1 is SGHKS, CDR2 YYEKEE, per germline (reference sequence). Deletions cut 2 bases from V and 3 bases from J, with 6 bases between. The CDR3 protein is CASSFDSYEQYF. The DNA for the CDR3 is TGTGCCAGCAGCTTCGACAGCTACGAGCAGTACTTC.